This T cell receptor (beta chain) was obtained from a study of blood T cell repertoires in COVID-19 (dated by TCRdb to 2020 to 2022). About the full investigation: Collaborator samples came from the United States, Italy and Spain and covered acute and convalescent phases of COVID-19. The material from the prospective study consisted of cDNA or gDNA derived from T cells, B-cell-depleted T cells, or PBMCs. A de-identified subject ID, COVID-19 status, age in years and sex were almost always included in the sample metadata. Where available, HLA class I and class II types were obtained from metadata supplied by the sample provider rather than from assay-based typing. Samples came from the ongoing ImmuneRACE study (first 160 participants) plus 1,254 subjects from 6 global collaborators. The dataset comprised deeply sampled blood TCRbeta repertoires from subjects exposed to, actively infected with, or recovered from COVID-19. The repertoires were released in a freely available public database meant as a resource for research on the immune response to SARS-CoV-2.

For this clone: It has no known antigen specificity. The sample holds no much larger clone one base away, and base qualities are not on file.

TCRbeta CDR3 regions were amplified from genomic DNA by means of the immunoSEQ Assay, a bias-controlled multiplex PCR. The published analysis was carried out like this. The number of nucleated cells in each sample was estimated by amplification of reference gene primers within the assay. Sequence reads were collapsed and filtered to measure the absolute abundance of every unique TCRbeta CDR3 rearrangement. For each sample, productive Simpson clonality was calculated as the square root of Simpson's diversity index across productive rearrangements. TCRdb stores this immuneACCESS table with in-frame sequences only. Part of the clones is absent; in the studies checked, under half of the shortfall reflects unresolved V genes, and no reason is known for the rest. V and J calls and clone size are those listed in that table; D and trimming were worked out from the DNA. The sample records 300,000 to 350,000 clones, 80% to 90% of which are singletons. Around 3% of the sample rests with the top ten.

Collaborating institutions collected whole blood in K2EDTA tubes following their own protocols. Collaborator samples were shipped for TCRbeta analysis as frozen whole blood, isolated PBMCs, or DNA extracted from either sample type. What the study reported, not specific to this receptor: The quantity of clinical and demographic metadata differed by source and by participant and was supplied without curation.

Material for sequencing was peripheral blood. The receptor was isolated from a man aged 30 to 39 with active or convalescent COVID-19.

The sequence in DNA is TGCAGCACCATTCCCGGGACAGGGGCGCACACAGATACGCAGTATTTT. Translated, it gives CSTIPGTGAHTDTQYF. The chain uses TRBV29-1 and TRBJ2-3; the junction holds 10 bases that match TRBD1. Ends trimmed: V by 8 bases, J by 2 bases; bases unmatched to a gene: 13. In the germline V gene, CDR1 corresponds to SQVTM and CDR2 to ANQGSEA. The CDR3 contains 16 residues, cysteine and phenylalanine counted. The CDR3 DNA has 48 bases and is translated from base 1.